This TCR beta chain was profiled in a study of shared clonotypes between healthy human individuals. Over several immunoSEQ plates, each subset's genomic DNA was distributed in even portions. Authors' methods: Filtering differed, since immunoSEQ gave only junction sequences and no quality scores. Measured with immunoSEQ multiplex PCR; TCRdb has only the in-frame clones, and not every one. That table furnishes V, J and clone size, whereas the DNA furnished D and trimming. The data contain more than 400,000 clones, 96% of them singletons. This CDR3 has 21 amino acids. The junction had 22 bases not matched to a gene; V was cut back by 0 bases and J by 5 bases. Germline CDR1 reads LNHNV; CDR2 reads YYDKDF (reference sequence).

The sample consisted of naive CD4+ T cells sorted from blood. Subset of the sample: CD45RA+ positively selected. The TCR comes from a woman aged 25 to 45 in good health. The V gene is TRBV15, the J gene TRBJ2-3; 8 bases line up with TRBD2. CDR3 sequence: CATSRDPPLNSGREAQDTQYF. The CDR3 DNA sequence: TGTGCCACCAGCAGAGATCCCCCGTTAAATTCCGGGAGGGAGGCACAAGATACGCAGTATTTT.